This TCR beta chain was recorded in a study of blood T cell repertoires in COVID-19. Study background: Spain, Italy and the United States supplied samples that represented acute and convalescent COVID-19.

In the study's own analysis: Amplifying reference gene primers gave estimates of nucleated cell counts. Clones were sequenced by immunoSEQ multiplex PCR, and TCRdb holds only the in-frame ones, with some missing. The DNA was the basis for D and trimming; V, J and clone size are from that table. The data contain roughly 100,000 clones, roughly 92% of them seen just once; the ten biggest clones take up less than 2%. The CDR3 has 13 amino acids. CDR1 and CDR2 (germline): SGHRS, YFSETQ. Deletions cut 3 bases from V and 0 bases from J, with 5 bases between. The sequenced material came from peripheral blood. This sequence was found in a woman in her forties or fifties with COVID-19, enrolled during active disease. This chain uses TRBV5-1 with TRBJ2-3; D is ambiguous. CDR3 bases: TGCGCCAGCAGCTCCGCGAGCACAGATACGCAGTATTTT. Translated, it gives CASSSASTDTQYF.